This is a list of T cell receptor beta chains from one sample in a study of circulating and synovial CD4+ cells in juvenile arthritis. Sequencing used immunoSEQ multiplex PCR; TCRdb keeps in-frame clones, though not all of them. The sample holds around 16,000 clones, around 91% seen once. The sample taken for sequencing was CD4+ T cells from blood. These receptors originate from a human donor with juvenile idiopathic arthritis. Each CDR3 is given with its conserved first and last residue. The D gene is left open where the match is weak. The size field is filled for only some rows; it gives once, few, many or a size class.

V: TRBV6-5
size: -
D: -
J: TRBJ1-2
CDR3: CASSGRYGYTF
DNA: TGTGCCAGCAGTGGGCGTTATGGCTACACCTTC

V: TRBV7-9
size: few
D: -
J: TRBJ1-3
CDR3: CASSLAQNSGNTIYF
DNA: TGTGCCAGCAGCTTAGCCCAAAACTCTGGAAACACCATATATTTT

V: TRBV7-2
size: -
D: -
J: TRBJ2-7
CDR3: CASSLGLAYEQYF
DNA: TGTGCCAGCAGCTTAGGGCTAGCCTACGAGCAGTACTTC

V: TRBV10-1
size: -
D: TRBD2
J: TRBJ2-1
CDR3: CASSPTSGGAGNEQFF
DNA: TGCGCCAGCAGTCCCACTAGCGGGGGGGCGGGCAATGAGCAGTTCTTC

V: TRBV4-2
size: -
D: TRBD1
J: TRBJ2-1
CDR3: CASSQGDRDYNEQFF
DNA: TGTGCCAGCAGCCAAGGGGACAGGGACTACAATGAGCAGTTCTTC

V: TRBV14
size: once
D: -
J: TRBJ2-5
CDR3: CASSRLEETQYF
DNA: TGTGCCAGCAGCCGACTGGAAGAGACCCAGTACTTC

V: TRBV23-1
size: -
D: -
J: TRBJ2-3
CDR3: CASSQSKASRFTDTQYF
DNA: TGCGCCAGCAGTCAATCTAAAGCTAGTCGTTTCACAGATACGCAGTATTTT

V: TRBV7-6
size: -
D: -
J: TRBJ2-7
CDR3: CASSLGLGLNAHEQYF
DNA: TGTGCCAGCAGCTTAGGTTTGGGACTGAATGCCCACGAGCAGTACTTC

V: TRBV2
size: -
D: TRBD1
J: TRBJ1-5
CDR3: CASGSGTGGPANQHF
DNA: TGTGCCAGCGGCTCCGGGACAGGGGGCCCTGCCAACCAGCATTTT

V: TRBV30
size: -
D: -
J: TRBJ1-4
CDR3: CAWGVPTGRGEKLFF
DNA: TGTGCCTGGGGAGTACCGACAGGCCGAGGTGAAAAACTGTTTTTT

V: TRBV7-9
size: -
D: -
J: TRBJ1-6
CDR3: CASSFRTANSPLHF
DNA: TGTGCCAGCAGCTTCCGGACAGCCAATTCACCCCTCCACTTT

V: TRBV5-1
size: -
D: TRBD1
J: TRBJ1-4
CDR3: CASSRVLRDRKTTNEKLFF
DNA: TGCGCCAGCAGCCGTGTGCTCCGGGACAGGAAAACAACTAATGAAAAACTGTTTTTT

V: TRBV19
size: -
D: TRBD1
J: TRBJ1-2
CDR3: CASSTGTGSLNYGYTF
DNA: TGTGCCAGTAGTACCGGGACAGGGAGTTTAAACTATGGCTACACCTTC

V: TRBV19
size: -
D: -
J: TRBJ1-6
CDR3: CASSIEDTNNSPLHF
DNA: TGTGCCAGTAGTATTGAGGACACTAATAATTCCCCCCTCCACTTT

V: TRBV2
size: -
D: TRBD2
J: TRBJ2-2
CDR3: CASRSRLAGGSGELFF
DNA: TGTGCCAGCAGGTCGCGACTAGCGGGAGGTTCAGGGGAGCTGTTTTTT